The TCR beta chain under discussion was sequenced for a study of cytomegalovirus exposure and HLA in healthy donors. Some clones are missing from TCRdb's copy, which holds only in-frame ones; the method was immunoSEQ multiplex PCR. This table holds about 240,000 clones, around nine tenths found once. The CDR3 is 14 amino acids. V was cut by 7 bases and J by 2 bases, with 12 bases left in between. Germline assignment: CDR1 LNHDA and CDR2 SQIVND (reference sequence). Sequencing was performed on PBMCs. V usage is TRBV19 and J usage is TRBJ2-1; a weak D match, TRBD1 (5 bases). The receptor was derived from a man aged 18 to 29 in good health and CMV-seronegative. Here the CDR3 reads CASNPGKTYNEQFF. CDR3 DNA sequence: TGTGCCAGTAATCCAGGGAAAACCTACAATGAGCAGTTCTTC.